The rows below give T cell receptor beta chains drawn from one sample of a study of post-analysis software for immune sequencing data. TCRdb itself ran the PCR reads through MiXCR, one entry per CDR3 protein. The sample has about 820,000 distinct CDR3 sequences; approximately 57% are singletons. The sequenced sample was blood. The source is a girl between 10 and 17 years old with multiple sclerosis. Each CDR3 is given with its conserved first and last residue. A D gene is named only where the DNA matches it firmly. Clone sizes are given selectively: once, few, many, or a class where the clone is expanded.

J: TRBJ2-7; size: few; D: .; V: TRBV20-1; DNA: TGCAGTGCCGATGGGCCCAGGTCGAGCTCCTACGAGCAGTACTTC; CDR3: CSADGPRSSSYEQYF
J: TRBJ1-2; size: few; D: TRBD1; V: TRBV3-1; DNA: TGTGCCAGCAGCCACGGGACAGGGGTTAACTATGGCTACACCTTC; CDR3: CASSHGTGVNYGYTF
J: TRBJ2-5; size: few; D: TRBD2; V: TRBV12-3/TRBV12-4; DNA: TGTGCCAGCACCCAAATCCCAGCGGGAGTTAAAGAGACCCAGTACTTC; CDR3: CASTQIPAGVKETQYF
J: TRBJ2-7; size: few; D: .; V: TRBV6-5; DNA: TGTGCCAGCAGTTACGGCAGGGCCTACGAGCAGTACTTC; CDR3: CASSYGRAYEQYF
J: TRBJ2-7; size: .; D: .; V: TRBV7-8; DNA: TGTGCCAGCAGCGTTGATTGGCAGCCCTACGAGCAGTACTTC; CDR3: CASSVDWQPYEQYF
J: TRBJ2-1; size: .; D: .; V: TRBV12-3/TRBV12-4; DNA: TGTGCCAGCAGACCCTCTGGGGTGGTGAATGAGCAGTTCTTC; CDR3: CASRPSGVVNEQFF
J: TRBJ2-5; size: few; D: .; V: TRBV7-2; DNA: TGTGCCAGCAGCCAAATAAGGCAAGAGACCCAGTACTTC; CDR3: CASSQIRQETQYF
J: TRBJ1-1; size: .; D: TRBD1; V: TRBV7-2; DNA: TGTGCCAGCAGCTCCTTTATGGGACAGGGAACTGGGTCCGGCACTGAAGCTTTCTTT; CDR3: CASSSFMGQGTGSGTEAFF
J: TRBJ2-4; size: .; D: .; V: TRBV5-1; DNA: TGCGCCAGCAGCTTGGGGCTAGCTCAAAACATTCAGTACTTC; CDR3: CASSLGLAQNIQYF
J: TRBJ2-6; size: .; D: .; V: TRBV29-1; DNA: TGCAGCGTGATGATTCACTCTGGGGCCAACGTCCTGACTTTC; CDR3: CSVMIHSGANVLTF
J: TRBJ2-1; size: few; D: TRBD2; V: TRBV6-5; DNA: TGTGCCAGCAGTTCCTATAGCGGGAGGGCCAGGGATGAGCAGTTCTTC; CDR3: CASSSYSGRARDEQFF
J: TRBJ2-7; size: .; D: TRBD1; V: TRBV5-1; DNA: TGCGCCAGCAGCTTGGCAGGGACAGAAGTCTACGAGCAGTACTTC; CDR3: CASSLAGTEVYEQYF
J: TRBJ2-7; size: .; D: TRBD1; V: TRBV7-3; DNA: TGTGCCAGCAGTCGCGACAGGGAGAACGAGCAGTACTTC; CDR3: CASSRDRENEQYF
J: TRBJ2-5; size: .; D: TRBD2; V: TRBV7-9; DNA: TGTGCCAGCAGCCCAAAGACTAGCGGCACTGAAGAGACCCAGTACTTC; CDR3: CASSPKTSGTEETQYF
J: TRBJ2-3; size: few; D: TRBD1; V: TRBV29-1; DNA: TGCAGCGTTGGTGGTTTGAGGACAGGCCTCACAGATACGCAGTATTTT; CDR3: CSVGGLRTGLTDTQYF
J: TRBJ2-7; size: .; D: .; V: TRBV14; DNA: TGTGCCAGCAGCCAAGGTGTCCACAACTCCTACGAGCAGTACTTC; CDR3: CASSQGVHNSYEQYF
J: TRBJ2-1; size: few; D: .; V: TRBV20-1; DNA: TGCAGTGCGATCAGGGACGGAGGCAATGAGCAGTTCTTC; CDR3: CSAIRDGGNEQFF
J: TRBJ1-5; size: few; D: TRBD1; V: TRBV20-1; DNA: TGCAGTGCTAGAGATAATGACAGGGGACACTATAGCAATCAGCCCCAGCATTTT; CDR3: CSARDNDRGHYSNQPQHF
J: TRBJ2-1; size: .; D: TRBD1; V: TRBV29-1; DNA: TGCAGCTCAAGTCCCGGGACAGGGAGTGGGTACAATGAGCAGTTCTTC; CDR3: CSSSPGTGSGYNEQFF
J: TRBJ2-5; size: once; D: TRBD1; V: TRBV19; DNA: TGTGCCAGTAGTCGGATCAGGGGGACCCAAGAGACCCAGTACTTC; CDR3: CASSRIRGTQETQYF
J: TRBJ1-2; size: .; D: .; V: TRBV7-2; DNA: TGTGCCAACAGCGTGCAGGGTGTTCGGTATGGCTACACCTTC; CDR3: CANSVQGVRYGYTF
J: TRBJ2-7; size: few; D: .; V: TRBV20-1; DNA: TGCAGTGCTAGCACAGTTTCCTACGAGCAGTACTTC; CDR3: CSASTVSYEQYF
J: TRBJ2-1; size: few; D: .; V: TRBV5-5; DNA: TGTGCCAGCAGCAACCGACCTTACCAAACGTTCTTC; CDR3: CASSNRPYQTFF
J: TRBJ2-7; size: .; D: TRBD1; V: TRBV15; DNA: TGTGCCACCAGCAGAGGCCTGGACAGGGGCTACGAGCAGTACTTC; CDR3: CATSRGLDRGYEQYF
J: TRBJ2-3; size: .; D: TRBD2; V: TRBV6-1; DNA: TGTGCCAGCAGTGAACCGGGAGGTGGCACAGATACGCAGTATTTT; CDR3: CASSEPGGGTDTQYF
J: TRBJ2-7; size: .; D: TRBD1; V: TRBV11-3; DNA: TGTGCCAGCAGCTGGGACAGGAGCTCCTACGAGCAGTACTTC; CDR3: CASSWDRSSYEQYF
J: TRBJ2-1; size: .; D: TRBD2; V: TRBV12-3/TRBV12-4; DNA: TGTGCCAGCAGTTTTCATGAGCGGGGGGATTTGGTCCGTGAGCAGTTCTTC; CDR3: CASSFHERGDLVREQFF